Detailed here is one T cell receptor (beta chain). Clones were read by immunoSEQ multiplex PCR, and TCRdb kept only the in-frame ones, dropping some. This repertoire shows fewer than 350,000 clones, about nine tenths found once; its top ten account for about 2.5%. V was shortened by 1 base and J by 5 bases, with 12 bases between the two germline ends. This CDR3 is built from 15 residues. CDR1 is SEHNR, CDR2 FQNEAQ, per germline (reference sequence). This entry is derived from a study of blood T cell repertoires in COVID-19. The chain joins TRBV7-9 to TRBJ1-5; possible D gene TRBD1, 6 bases. Sequencing was done on a sample of PBMCs or T cells enriched from blood (not recorded which). The clonotype comes from a woman in her forties with acute COVID-19. DNA for the CDR3: TGTGCCAGCAGCTTAGGTACAGGGAGCGATCAGCCCCAGCATTTT. Protein product: CASSLGTGSDQPQHF.